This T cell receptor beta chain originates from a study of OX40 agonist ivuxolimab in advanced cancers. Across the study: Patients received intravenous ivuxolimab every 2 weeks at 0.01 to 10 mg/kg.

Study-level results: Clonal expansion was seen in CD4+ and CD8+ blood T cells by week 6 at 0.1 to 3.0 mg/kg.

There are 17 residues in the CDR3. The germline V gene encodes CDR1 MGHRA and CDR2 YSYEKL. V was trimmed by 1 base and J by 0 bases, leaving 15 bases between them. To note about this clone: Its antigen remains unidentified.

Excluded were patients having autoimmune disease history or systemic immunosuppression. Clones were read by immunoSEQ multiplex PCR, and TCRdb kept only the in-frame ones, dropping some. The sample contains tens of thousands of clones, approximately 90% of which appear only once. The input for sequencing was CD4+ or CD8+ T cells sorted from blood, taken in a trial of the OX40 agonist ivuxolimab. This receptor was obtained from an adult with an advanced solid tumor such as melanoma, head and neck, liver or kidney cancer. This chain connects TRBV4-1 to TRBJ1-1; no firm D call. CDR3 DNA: TGCGCCAGCAGCCAAGGGCGCGGAATCCCTATGAACACTGAAGCTTTCTTT. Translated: CASSQGRGIPMNTEAFF.